This TCR beta chain was profiled in a study of blood T cell repertoires in COVID-19. The overall study: Collection of acute and convalescent COVID-19 samples took place in the United States, Italy and Spain. PBMCs, B-cell-depleted T cells, or T cells were the source of the cDNA or gDNA that made up the material.

Original processing methods: Nucleated cell number was recorded as an estimate derived from reference gene primer amplification. TCRdb's copy holds only in-frame clones and misses some; the assay was immunoSEQ multiplex PCR. V and J calls and clone size are copied from that table; D and trimming were computed from the DNA. Among some 93,000 clones listed, 70% to 90% were seen once. The clonotype was recovered from a woman of 80 years or more with acute or convalescent COVID-19. Sequenced: peripheral blood.

The chain's CDR3 is CASQRGGQGVAEAFF. Written as DNA, the CDR3 is TGTGCCAGCCAAAGGGGAGGTCAGGGGGTGGCTGAAGCTTTCTTT. This chain connects TRBV11-3 to TRBJ1-1; 7 nucleotides match TRBD1. The CDR3 extends over 15 amino acids. J lost 6 bases, V lost 8 bases, and 15 bases had no gene match. In germline, CDR1 is SGHNT, CDR2 YENEEA.